What follows are 26 T cell receptor beta chains derived from one specimen sequenced in a study of glioma-infiltrating T cells after dendritic cell vaccination. The assay was immunoSEQ multiplex PCR, and TCRdb's table has in-frame clones only and misses some. The data show over 80,000 clones, approximately 78% seen once. Time point meaning: after dendritic cell vaccination, including at tumor progression/relapse. Sequences were derived from blood, sampled after dendritic cell vaccination. Every receptor here comes from a human donor with glioblastoma.

The chain carries TRBV19 and TRBJ1-6; no reliable D call. Trimming cost V 5 bases and J 13 bases, with 12 bases left between them. The CDR3 spans 12 residues. Looked up from germline, CDR1 is LNHDA and CDR2 is SQIVND (reference sequence). The CDR3 sequence: CASSPQMGPLHF. CDR3 in DNA: TGTGCCAGTAGTCCCCAGATGGGCCCCCTCCACTTT.

J is TRBJ1-1 and V is TRBV18; D remains unclear. Germline CDR1 and CDR2: KGHSH and LQKENI. Trimming removed 3 bases from V and 7 bases from J, with 9 bases in between. The CDR3 spans 12 residues. For the CDR3, the DNA is TGTGCCAGCTCACCGGGCCAGGTTGAAGCTTTCTTT. It yields the protein CASSPGQVEAFF.

The chain carries TRBV19 and TRBJ2-3; no clear D. Germline CDR1 and CDR2: LNHDA and SQIVND (reference sequence). The CDR3 has 14 amino acids. Trimming removed 2 bases from V and 0 bases from J, with 6 bases in between. The CDR3 region is CASSITASTDTQYF. For the CDR3, the DNA is TGTGCCAGTAGTATAACTGCTAGCACAGATACGCAGTATTTT.

Points on this clone: Other DNA sequences in the sample encode the same CDR3. The chain is built from TRBV11-3 and TRBJ2-3; D call uncertain. Trimming pared 5 bases from V and 0 bases from J, leaving 9 bases between. The germline gives CDR1 SGHNT, CDR2 YENEEA. The CDR3 is made up of 14 amino acids. The CDR3 coding sequence is TGTGCCAGCAGCCTGACATCTAGCACAGATACGCAGTATTTT. Translated, it gives CASSLTSSTDTQYF.

This rearrangement joins TRBV19 to TRBJ1-2; TRBD1 matches at 7 bases. Trimming took 6 bases from V and 5 from J; bases not matched to a gene: 9. Germline V lookup: CDR1 LNHDA, CDR2 SQIVND (reference sequence). This CDR3 is built from 14 residues. This CDR3 reads CASRRDSYLYGYTF. In DNA form, the CDR3 reads TGTGCCAGTAGGCGGGACAGCTATCTTTATGGCTACACCTTC. Together with reference TRBV19 and TRBJ1-2, the CDR3 gives the full variable domain: DGGITQSPKYLFRKEGQNVTLSCEQNLNHDAMYWYRQDPGQGLRLIYYSQIVNDFQKGDIAEGYSVSREKKESFPLTVTSAQKNPTAFYLCASRRDSYLYGYTFGSGTRLTVV.

There are a few counts of this clone. The chain is built from TRBV5-4 and TRBJ2-2; possible D gene TRBD1, 6 bases. Per the germline V gene, CDR1 is SGHNT and CDR2 is YYREEE (reference sequence). V lost 4 bases and J lost 8, with 15 bases in between. CDR3 length: 14 residues. The chain's CDR3 is CASSPDSPRGELFF. In DNA, the CDR3 is TGTGCCAGCAGCCCGGACAGCCCTAGGGGGGAGCTGTTTTTT.

V is TRBV6-5 and J is TRBJ2-7; D is perhaps TRBD2 (6 bases). V lost 5 bases and J 4 bases, leaving 12 bases between the germline ends. CDR3 length: 13 residues. Germline-derived CDR1 and CDR2 are MNHEY and SVGAGI. The CDR3 sequence: CASSGSGFYEQYF. The CDR3 coding sequence is TGTGCCAGCAGTGGGAGCGGGTTTTACGAGCAGTACTTC.

The chain recombines TRBV5-1 with TRBJ2-3, with a possible D match to TRBD1 (5 bases). CDR3 size: 16 residues. The V end lost 5 bases, the J end lost 0 bases, and 16 bases lay between the germline ends. The germline CDR1 and CDR2 sequences are SGHRS and YFSETQ. CDR3 loop: CASRISSTVSTDTQYF. CDR3 nucleotide sequence: TGCGCCAGCAGGATTTCTTCGACAGTGAGCACAGATACGCAGTATTTT. Looking up the rest from reference TRBV5-1 and TRBJ2-3 gives the full variable domain: KAGVTQTPRYLIKTRGQQVTLSCSPISGHRSVSWYQQTPGQGLQFLFEYFSETQRNKGNFPGRFSGRQFSNSRSEMNVSTLELGDSALYLCASRISSTVSTDTQYFGPGTRLTVL.

The chain combines TRBV6-1 with TRBJ2-1, with 11 bases fitting TRBD2. Germline loops: CDR1 MNHNS, CDR2 SASEGT. The CDR3 length is 15 residues. V was clipped by 6 bases and J by 5 bases; unmatched bases: 6. The CDR3 reads CASSTLAGANNEQFF. DNA of the CDR3: TGTGCCAGCAGCACACTAGCGGGAGCCAACAATGAGCAGTTCTTC.

This chain joins TRBV6-5 and TRBJ2-6; D remains ambiguous. V shed 6 bases and J shed 0 bases, with 6 bases lying between them. The length of the CDR3 is 14 residues. Per germline, CDR1 MNHEY and CDR2 SVGAGI. CDR3 bases: TGTGCCAGCAGGCACATCTCTGGGGCCAACGTCCTGACTTTC. The encoded protein is CASRHISGANVLTF.

J is TRBJ2-3 and V is TRBV6-5; TRBD1 might be the D (6 bases). V lost 0 bases and J lost 4, with 11 bases in between. The CDR3 has 15 residues. Germline lookup yields CDR1 MNHEY and CDR2 SVGAGI. For the CDR3, the DNA is TGTGCCAGCAGTTACTCGTACAGGGTGGCAGATACGCAGTATTTT. Protein sequence: CASSYSYRVADTQYF.

This clone showed up just a few times. The chain recombines TRBV5-6 with TRBJ2-7; tentatively, D is TRBD1 (5 bases). The CDR3 totals 15 residues. CDR1 is SGHDT, CDR2 YYEEEE, per germline. V dropped 4 bases and J dropped 0 bases, with 14 bases sitting between them. The CDR3 DNA is TGTGCCAGCAGCCGAAGTTGGGGCAACTCCTACGAGCAGTACTTC. Amino acids: CASSRSWGNSYEQYF. The complete variable domain, with remaining parts taken from reference TRBV5-6 and TRBJ2-7, reads DAGVTQSPTHLIKTRGQQVTLRCSPKSGHDTVSWYQQALGQGPQFIFQYYEEEERQRGNFPDRFSGHQFPNYSSELNVNALLLGDSALYLCASSRSWGNSYEQYFGPGTRLTVT.

The V gene is TRBV7-2, the J gene TRBJ2-5; 11 nucleotides match TRBD2. V shed 4 bases, J shed 4 bases, and the junction held 5 bases outside the gene matches. The CDR3 extends over 15 amino acids. From germline, CDR1 is SGHTA and CDR2 FQGNSA. The CDR3 coding sequence is TGTGCCAGCAGCTCCGTAGCGGGGGGGCGAGAGACCCAGTACTTC. It is translated as CASSSVAGGRETQYF.

The chain couples TRBV21-1 to TRBJ2-7; no DNA check was done on the table's D call, TRBD2. TRBV21-1 is listed as a pseudogene. This CDR3 is built from 14 residues. The CDR3 sequence is CASSKKTSPYEQYV. In nucleotides, the CDR3 is TGTGCCAGCAGCAAGAAGACTAGCCCCTACGAGCAGTACGTC.

This clone was seen a single time. The chain combines TRBV4-1 with TRBJ1-5, with 7 bases fitting TRBD1. In germline, CDR1 is MGHRA, CDR2 YSYEKL. V shed 2 bases and J 5 bases; nucleotides not matched to a gene: 3. This CDR3 region has 14 residues. The DNA of the CDR3 is TGCGCCAGCAGCCAACGACAGGGAGATCAGCCCCAGCATTTT. It codes for CASSQRQGDQPQHF.

This chain joins TRBV5-4 and TRBJ2-7, with D hard to call. This CDR3 is built from 15 residues. Germline V gene lookup returns CDR1 SGHNT and CDR2 YYREEE (reference sequence). V lost 0 bases and J 4 bases, leaving 14 bases between the germline ends. This CDR3 reads CASSLAAGTPYEQYF. The CDR3 nucleotides read TGTGCCAGCAGCTTGGCTGCAGGCACACCGTACGAGCAGTACTTC. Using reference TRBV5-4 and TRBJ2-7 for the parts outside the CDR3, the full variable domain is ETGVTQSPTHLIKTRGQQVTLRCSSQSGHNTVSWYQQALGQGPQFIFQYYREEENGRGNFPPRFSGLQFPNYSSELNVNALELDDSALYLCASSLAAGTPYEQYFGPGTRLTVT.

The chain couples TRBV27 to TRBJ1-2; D is uncertain. The CDR3 spans 20 residues. V was trimmed by 5 bases and J by 3 bases, leaving 31 bases between them. Germline V gene data show CDR1 as MNHEY and CDR2 as SMNVEV (reference sequence). As DNA, the CDR3 is TGTGCCAGCAGTAGTTTTCTCGCCCGGGGTGGATCGCTGGTGGACTATGGCTACACCTTC. Translating gives CASSSFLARGGSLVDYGYTF.

This rearrangement joins TRBV5-6 to TRBJ1-3, with 7 bases fitting TRBD1. CDR1 is SGHDT and CDR2 is YYEEEE in the germline V gene. The V and J ends lost 5 bases and 3 bases, in that order; junction bases with no gene match: 8. The CDR3 loop spans 15 amino acids. The CDR3 DNA is TGTGCCAGCAGTTACAGGGGCTTCCTTGGAAACACCATATATTTT. This encodes CASSYRGFLGNTIYF. Variable domain in full (rest from reference TRBV5-6 and TRBJ1-3): DAGVTQSPTHLIKTRGQQVTLRCSPKSGHDTVSWYQQALGQGPQFIFQYYEEEERQRGNFPDRFSGHQFPNYSSELNVNALLLGDSALYLCASSYRGFLGNTIYFGEGSWLTVV.

This chain connects TRBV28 to TRBJ2-7; D remains ambiguous. This CDR3 region has 13 residues. Germline loops: CDR1 MDHEN, CDR2 SYDVKM. V lost 3 bases and J lost 3, with 9 bases in between. The CDR3 bases are TGTGCCAGCAGTTTGGGCGTCGACTACGAGCAGTACGTC. It encodes CASSLGVDYEQYV.

The J gene is TRBJ2-1, the V gene TRBV18; D is unresolved. Per germline, CDR1 KGHSH and CDR2 LQKENI. V lost 2 bases, J lost 6 bases, and 8 bases lay in between. This CDR3 is 13 amino acids long. CDR3 loop: CASSPWQSNEQFF. CDR3 nucleotides: TGTGCCAGCTCACCATGGCAGTCCAATGAGCAGTTCTTC.

This chain uses TRBV5-6 with TRBJ1-6, with TRBD1 matching 7 bases. J gave up 1 base and V 5 bases, and 3 bases lay outside the gene matches. Germline values: CDR1 SGHDT, CDR2 YYEEEE. CDR3 length equals 15 residues. CDR3 coding DNA: TGTGCCAGCAGTCTCAGGGGGTCCTATAATTCACCCCTCCACTTT. It encodes CASSLRGSYNSPLHF.

The genes are TRBV19 and TRBJ1-1, with a weak D call TRBD1 (5 bases). CDR1 is LNHDA, CDR2 SQIVND, per germline (reference sequence). Trimming shortened V by 2 bases and J by 4 bases, and 11 bases separated the two germline ends. The CDR3 spans 14 residues. The CDR3, as DNA: TGTGCCAGTAGTATACAGGGCGCAGGCACTGAAGCTTTCTTT. Translation: CASSIQGAGTEAFF.

The chain links TRBV6-1 to TRBJ2-7, with 9 bases identical to TRBD1. This CDR3 has 16 amino acids. CDR1 and CDR2 from the germline V gene are MNHNS and SASEGT. J lost 0 bases, V lost 3 bases, and 6 bases had no gene match. In nucleotides, the CDR3 is TGTGCCAGCAGTGACTTGGGACAGGGCCTCTCCTACGAGCAGTACTTC. This sequence encodes CASSDLGQGLSYEQYF.

The count of this clone is one. This chain uses TRBV5-4 with TRBJ2-4; TRBD2 aligns across 9 bases. Germline V lookup: CDR1 SGHNT, CDR2 YYREEE (reference sequence). With V trimmed by 0 bases and J by 12 bases, 16 bases remained unmatched. CDR3 length equals 17 residues. DNA of the CDR3: TGTGCCAGCAGCTTGGCGGGGGCGGGAGGGCCAGGAAAGGGTCAGTACTTC. It translates to CASSLAGAGGPGKGQYF.

This clone is a singleton in its sample. The chain carries TRBV18 and TRBJ2-3; D possibly corresponds to TRBD2 (5 bases). The CDR3 is made up of 15 amino acids. Trimming took 1 base from V and 3 from J, leaving 11 bases between them. The germline CDR1 and CDR2 sequences are KGHSH and LQKENI. CDR3 bases: TGTGCCAGCTCACCACTTCGGACGGGAACAGATACGCAGTATTTT. Translation: CASSPLRTGTDTQYF.

The chain has TRBV27 and TRBJ1-1, with D tentatively TRBD1 (5 bases). CDR1 is MNHEY and CDR2 is SMNVEV in the germline V gene (reference sequence). There are 15 residues in the CDR3. Trimming pared 0 bases from V and 5 bases from J, leaving 13 bases between. CDR3 in DNA: TGTGCCAGCAGTTTATCCACAGGCGGGGGAACTGAAGCTTTCTTT. Residues: CASSLSTGGGTEAFF.